This T cell receptor (beta chain) was found in a study of blood T cell repertoires in COVID-19. Looking at the study overall: Material from acute and convalescent COVID-19 was sourced from the United States, Italy and Spain.

The CDR3 is 15 residues long. V shed 1 base and J 0 bases; nucleotides not matched to a gene: 1. Germline V CDR1 and CDR2: LGHDT, YNNKEL (reference sequence). This clone came up a few times. The assay was immunoSEQ multiplex PCR, and TCRdb's table has in-frame clones only and misses some. The repertoire holds about 280,000 clones, with around 80% as singletons. The clonotype was recovered from a man in his forties who had been exposed to COVID-19. V and J are TRBV3-1 (or the pseudogene TRBV3-2) and TRBJ2-3; 7 bases match TRBD2. The sample comprised PBMCs or T cells enriched from blood (not recorded which). The CDR3 DNA sequence: TGTGCCAGCAGCCAAGCAGCGGGAAGCACAGATACGCAGTATTTT. It codes for CASSQAAGSTDTQYF.